A single count supports the clone carrying this T cell receptor beta chain. This sample stems from a study of shared T cell receptors in the human thymus. Trimming removed 0 bases at V and 11 bases at J, with 15 bases between. The V gene's germline CDR1 is SGDLS and CDR2 YYNGEE. This CDR3 is built from 14 residues. Profiled with immunoSEQ multiplex PCR; TCRdb holds only in-frame clones, not every one. The sample shows about 660,000 clones, around 87% of them seen only once. These data were also filed under a second study, of human thymus T cells.

This sequence originates from a boy under two years old with a congenital heart defect. The sample comprised thymocytes. This chain joins TRBV9 and TRBJ1-5; D gene ambiguous. The CDR3 DNA reads as TGTGCCAGCAGCGTAGACCCAATGAGTGAAGCCCAGCATTTT. Protein: CASSVDPMSEAQHF.